This T cell receptor beta chain appears in the sequencing data of a study of radiotherapy plus CTLA-4 blockade in lung cancer. TCRdb keeps only in-frame clones here, not all; method: immunoSEQ multiplex PCR. Of about 85,000 clones detected, around 86% appear once; the ten largest clones hold 2% to 2.5%. With respect to this clone: What it binds is unknown.

General study results and limits: After treatment with radiotherapy plus ipilimumab, TCR clones that came from the tumor expanded in blood. Alongside interferon-beta, early blood T cell clone dynamics were reportedly the best predictor of response.

This sequence was found in a human donor with non-small cell lung cancer who had a partial response to radiotherapy plus ipilimumab. The specimen was peripheral blood, collected from a patient treated with radiotherapy plus ipilimumab.

CDR3 coding DNA: TGTGCATGTGCTCTTCCGGACTATGGCTACACCTTC. Its translation: CACALPDYGYTF. The chain carries TRBV6-6 and TRBJ1-2; D is unclear. The germline V gene has CDR1 MNHNY and CDR2 SVGAGI (reference sequence). The CDR3 has 12 amino acids.